This TCR beta chain was sequenced during a study of T cell changes during pregnancy in multiple sclerosis. Using immunoSEQ multiplex PCR, the repertoire was profiled, and TCRdb retains in-frame clones only, with some absent. The data contain 78,000 or so clones, just over 90% of them singletons. The CDR3 is 15 amino acids. The V and J ends lost 7 bases and 7 bases, in that order; junction bases with no gene match: 14. CDR1 and CDR2 (germline): MNHNS, SASEGT. The rearrangement links TRBV6-1 to TRBJ2-7; 9 positions match TRBD2. The specimen was CD4+ T cells from peripheral blood mononuclear cells, collected before pregnancy. This receptor was obtained from a female donor with multiple sclerosis, enrolled in a pregnancy study. CDR3 region: CASIGGTSISSEQYF. As DNA, the CDR3 is TGTGCCAGCATCGGCGGGACTAGCATTTCCTCGGAGCAGTACTTC.